The 2 T cell receptor beta chains below were found in one sample sequenced in a study of Ad26.COV2.S vaccination and SARS-CoV-2 variants. The treatment: around 19 received Ad26.COV2.S at low or high dose, single or two shots; 5 received placebo; per-sample allocation not given. Vaccine and placebo recipients were sampled on day 63 after the first injection. This table comes from immunoSEQ multiplex PCR, and its TCRdb copy is limited to in-frame clones, with some not included. The sample consists of 410,000 or so clones, around 93% of them appearing once. The sequencing used peripheral blood, collected in a trial of Ad26.COV2.S vaccine versus placebo. Receptor source: a person between 18 and 65 years old who received the Ad26.COV2.S COVID-19 vaccine or a placebo.

The V gene is TRBV7-2, the J gene TRBJ2-3, with 9 bases that match TRBD2. With 2 bases clipped from V and 1 base from J, the junction kept 1 base outside the gene matches. The CDR3 has 15 residues. From germline, CDR1 is SGHTA and CDR2 FQGNSA. The CDR3 loop is CASSLRLAGTDTQYF. DNA for the CDR3: TGTGCCAGCAGCTTACGACTAGCGGGCACAGATACGCAGTATTTT.

The chain combines TRBV6-6 with TRBJ1-2; D may be TRBD1 (6 bases). Germline lookup yields CDR1 MNHNY and CDR2 SVGAGI (reference sequence). The CDR3 length is 15 residues. V lost 6 bases and J 3 bases, leaving 17 bases between the germline ends. CDR3 sequence (DNA): TGTGCCAGCAGACATAAAGGACAGCACTACTATGGCTACACCTTC. It translates to CASRHKGQHYYGYTF.